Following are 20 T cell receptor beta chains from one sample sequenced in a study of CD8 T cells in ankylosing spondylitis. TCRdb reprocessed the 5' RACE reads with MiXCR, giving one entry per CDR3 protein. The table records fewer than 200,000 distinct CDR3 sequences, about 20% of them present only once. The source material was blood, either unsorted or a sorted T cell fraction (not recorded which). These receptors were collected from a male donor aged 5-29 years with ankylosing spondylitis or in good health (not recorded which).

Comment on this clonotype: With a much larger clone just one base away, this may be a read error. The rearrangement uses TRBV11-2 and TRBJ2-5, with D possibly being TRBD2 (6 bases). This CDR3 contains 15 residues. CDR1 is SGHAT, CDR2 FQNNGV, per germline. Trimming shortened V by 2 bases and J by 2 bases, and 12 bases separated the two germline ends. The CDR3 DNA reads TGTGCCAGCAGCTTAAACAGCGGGTGTCAAGAGACCCAGTACTTC. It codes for CASSLNSGCQETQYF. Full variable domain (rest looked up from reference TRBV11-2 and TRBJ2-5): EAGVAQSPRYKIIEKRQSVAFWCNPISGHATLYWYQQILGQGPKLLIQFQNNGVVDDSQLPKDRFSAERLKGVDSTLKIQPAKLEDSAVYLCASSLNSGCQETQYFGPGTRLLVL.

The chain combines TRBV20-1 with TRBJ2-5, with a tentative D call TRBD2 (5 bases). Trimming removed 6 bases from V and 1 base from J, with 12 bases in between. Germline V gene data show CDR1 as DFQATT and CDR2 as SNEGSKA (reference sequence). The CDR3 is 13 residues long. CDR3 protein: CSARAPTQETQYF. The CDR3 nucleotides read TGCAGTGCGAGGGCTCCTACCCAAGAGACCCAGTACTTC.

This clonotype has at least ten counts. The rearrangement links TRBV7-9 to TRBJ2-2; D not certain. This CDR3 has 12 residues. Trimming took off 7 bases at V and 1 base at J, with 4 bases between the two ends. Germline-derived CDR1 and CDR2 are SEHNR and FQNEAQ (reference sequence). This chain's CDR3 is CASNRNTGELFF. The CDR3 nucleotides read TGTGCCAGCAATCGGAACACCGGGGAGCTGTTTTTT. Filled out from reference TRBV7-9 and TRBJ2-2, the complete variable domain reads DTGVSQNPRHKITKRGQNVTFRCDPISEHNRLYWYRQTLGQGPEFLTYFQNEAQLEKSRLLSDRFSAERPKGSFSTLEIQRTEQGDSAMYLCASNRNTGELFFGEGSRLTVL.

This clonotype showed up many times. The DNA for the CDR3 is TGCAGTGCTCCGATTACACTGAAAAACATTCAGTACTTC. As protein: CSAPITLKNIQYF. This chain uses TRBV20-1 with TRBJ2-4; D call uncertain. This CDR3 spans 13 amino acids. V was cut by 5 bases and J by 4 bases, with 12 bases left in between. Germline V CDR1 and CDR2: DFQATT, SNEGSKA (reference sequence).

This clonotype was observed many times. CDR3 DNA sequence: TGTGCCAGCAGGCCGGGCCCCGTCCAAGAGACCCAGTACTTC. The encoded protein is CASRPGPVQETQYF. The V gene is TRBV12-3 or TRBV12-4, the J gene TRBJ2-5; D uncertain. The CDR3 has 14 residues. Trimming stripped 6 bases from V and 1 base from J, with 12 bases between.

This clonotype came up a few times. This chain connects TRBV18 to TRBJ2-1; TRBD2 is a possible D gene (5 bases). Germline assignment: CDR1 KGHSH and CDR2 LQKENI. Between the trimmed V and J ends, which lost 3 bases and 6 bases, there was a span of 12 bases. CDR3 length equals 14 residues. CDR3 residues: CASSPTLGSNEQFF. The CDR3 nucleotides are TGTGCCAGCTCACCTACACTAGGCTCCAATGAGCAGTTCTTC.

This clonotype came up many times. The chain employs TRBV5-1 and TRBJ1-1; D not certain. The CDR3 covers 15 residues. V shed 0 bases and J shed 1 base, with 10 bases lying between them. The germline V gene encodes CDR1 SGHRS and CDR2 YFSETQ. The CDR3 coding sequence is TGCGCCAGCAGCTTGGATCCTTCTGCGAACACTGAAGCTTTCTTT. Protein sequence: CASSLDPSANTEAFF.

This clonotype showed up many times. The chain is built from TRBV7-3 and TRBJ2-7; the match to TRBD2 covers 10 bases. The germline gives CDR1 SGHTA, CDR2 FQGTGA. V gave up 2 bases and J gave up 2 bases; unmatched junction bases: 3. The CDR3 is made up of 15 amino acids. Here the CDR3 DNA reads TGTGCCAGCAGCTTACTAGCGGGGGCAGCCTACGAGCAGTACTTC. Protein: CASSLLAGAAYEQYF.

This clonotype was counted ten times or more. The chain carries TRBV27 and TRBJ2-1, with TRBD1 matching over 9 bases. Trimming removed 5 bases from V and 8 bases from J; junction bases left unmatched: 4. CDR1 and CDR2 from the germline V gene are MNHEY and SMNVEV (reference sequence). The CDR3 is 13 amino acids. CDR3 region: CASSLQGAYEQFF. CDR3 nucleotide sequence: TGTGCCAGCAGTCTACAGGGGGCCTATGAGCAGTTCTTC.

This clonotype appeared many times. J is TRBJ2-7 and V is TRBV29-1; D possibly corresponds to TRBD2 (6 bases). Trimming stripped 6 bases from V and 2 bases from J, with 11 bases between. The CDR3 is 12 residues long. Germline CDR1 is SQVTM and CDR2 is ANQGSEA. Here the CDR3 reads CSVEEGTYEQYF. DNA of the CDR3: TGCAGCGTCGAGGAGGGTACCTACGAGCAGTACTTC.

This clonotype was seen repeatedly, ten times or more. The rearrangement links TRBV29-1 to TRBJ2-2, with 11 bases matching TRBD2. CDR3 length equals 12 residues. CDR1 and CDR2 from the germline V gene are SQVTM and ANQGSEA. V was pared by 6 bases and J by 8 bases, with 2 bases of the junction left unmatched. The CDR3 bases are TGCAGCGTGCCTAGCGGGGGGGGGGAGCTGTTTTTT. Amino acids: CSVPSGGGELFF.

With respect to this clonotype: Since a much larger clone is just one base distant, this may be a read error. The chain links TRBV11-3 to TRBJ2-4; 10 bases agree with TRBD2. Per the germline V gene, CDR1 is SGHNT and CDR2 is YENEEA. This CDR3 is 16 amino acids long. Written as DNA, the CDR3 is TGTGACAGCAGCGCAGGCACTAGCGGGACCAAAAACATTCAGTACTTC. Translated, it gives CDSSAGTSGTKNIQYF. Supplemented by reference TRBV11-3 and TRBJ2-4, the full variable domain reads EAGVVQSPRYKIIEKKQPVAFWCNPISGHNTLYWYLQNLGQGPELLIRYENEEAVDDSQLPKDRFSAERLKGVDSTLKIQPAELGDSAVYLCDSSAGTSGTKNIQYFGAGTRLSVL.

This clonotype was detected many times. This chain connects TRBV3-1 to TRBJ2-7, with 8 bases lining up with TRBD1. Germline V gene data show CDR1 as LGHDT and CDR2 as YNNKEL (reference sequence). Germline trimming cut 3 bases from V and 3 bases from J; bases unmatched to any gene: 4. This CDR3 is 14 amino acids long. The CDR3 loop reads CASSHTTGVYEQYF. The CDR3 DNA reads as TGTGCCAGCAGCCATACGACAGGGGTCTACGAGCAGTACTTC.

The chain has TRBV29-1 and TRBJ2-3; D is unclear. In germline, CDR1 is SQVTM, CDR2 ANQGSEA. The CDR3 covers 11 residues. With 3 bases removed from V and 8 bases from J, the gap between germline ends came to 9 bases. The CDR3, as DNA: TGCAGCGTTGATGGCTCCCCTACGCAGTATTTT. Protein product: CSVDGSPTQYF.

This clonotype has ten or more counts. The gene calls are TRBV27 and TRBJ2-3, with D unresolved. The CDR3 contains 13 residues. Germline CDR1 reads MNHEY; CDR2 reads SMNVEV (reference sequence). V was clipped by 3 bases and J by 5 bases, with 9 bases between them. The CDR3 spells CASSFQYQDTQYF. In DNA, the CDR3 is TGTGCCAGCAGTTTCCAATATCAAGATACGCAGTATTTT.

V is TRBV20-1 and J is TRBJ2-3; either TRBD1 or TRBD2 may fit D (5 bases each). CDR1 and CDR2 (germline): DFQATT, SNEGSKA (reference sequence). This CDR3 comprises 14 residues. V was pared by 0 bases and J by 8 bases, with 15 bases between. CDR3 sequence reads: CSARDLDSGGTQYF. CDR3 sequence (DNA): TGCAGTGCTAGAGATCTTGACAGTGGGGGTACGCAGTATTTT.

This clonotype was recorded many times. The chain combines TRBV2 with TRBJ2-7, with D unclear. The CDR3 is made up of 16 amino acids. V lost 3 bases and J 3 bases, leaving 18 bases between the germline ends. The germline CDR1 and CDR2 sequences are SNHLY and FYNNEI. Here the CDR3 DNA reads TGTGCCAGCAGTGATCTAACAACGGGCGGCGGCTACGAGCAGTACGTC. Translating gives CASSDLTTGGGYEQYV.

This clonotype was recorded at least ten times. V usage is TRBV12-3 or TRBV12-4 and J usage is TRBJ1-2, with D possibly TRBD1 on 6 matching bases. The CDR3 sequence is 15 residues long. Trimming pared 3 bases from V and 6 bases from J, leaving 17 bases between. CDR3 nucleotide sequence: TGTGCCAGCAGTTTGGTTCTTGGGGCAGGGGATGGCTACACCTTC. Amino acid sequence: CASSLVLGAGDGYTF.

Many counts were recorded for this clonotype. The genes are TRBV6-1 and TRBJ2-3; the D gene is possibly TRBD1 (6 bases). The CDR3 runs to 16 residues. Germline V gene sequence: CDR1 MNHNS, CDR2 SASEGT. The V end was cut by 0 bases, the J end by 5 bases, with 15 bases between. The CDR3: CASSEASGARGDTQYF. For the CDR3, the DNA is TGTGCCAGCAGTGAAGCCTCAGGGGCAAGAGGAGATACGCAGTATTTT.

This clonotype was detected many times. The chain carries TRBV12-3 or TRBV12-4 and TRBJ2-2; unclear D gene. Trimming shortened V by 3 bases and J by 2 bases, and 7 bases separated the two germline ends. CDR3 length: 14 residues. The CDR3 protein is CASSLGSNTGELFF. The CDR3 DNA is TGTGCCAGCAGTTTGGGTAGTAACACCGGGGAGCTGTTTTTT.